These 26 T cell receptor beta chains originate from one sample sequenced in a study of PD-1 blockade in classical Hodgkin lymphoma. Following autologous stem cell transplantation, relapse occurred in every patient, and exposure to brentuximab vedotin varied. This table comes from immunoSEQ multiplex PCR, and its TCRdb copy is limited to in-frame clones, with some not included. Found here are tens of thousands of clones, around 82% of them singletons; the top ten hold roughly 20%. This specimen was peripheral blood mononuclear cells (PBMCs), taken before the second cycle of nivolumab. The receptors shown here come from a human donor with classical Hodgkin lymphoma.

The V call is TRBV6-1, the J call TRBJ2-1, with 11 bases lining up with TRBD2. The CDR3 has 16 residues. Per the germline V gene, CDR1 is MNHNS and CDR2 is SASEGT. The V and J ends lost 2 bases and 9 bases, in that order; junction bases with no gene match: 9. CDR3 DNA: TGTGCCAGCAGTGAAAGGGCTAGCGGGGGGCCGGGTGAGCAGTTCTTC. Encoded protein: CASSERASGGPGEQFF.

V gene TRBV11-2 combines with J gene TRBJ1-2; possibly TRBD1 for D (6 bases). CDR1 and CDR2 from the germline V gene are SGHAT and FQNNGV. V lost 0 bases to trimming and J lost 7 bases, with 18 bases between them. The CDR3 extends over 16 amino acids. Here the CDR3 reads CASSLDGSPGARGYTF. As DNA, the CDR3 is TGTGCCAGCAGCTTAGACGGGTCACCGGGGGCCCGTGGCTACACCTTC.

DNA of the CDR3: TGTGCCAGCAGCTTGGATTTGAGGACAGGGATAGGCTACACCTTC. This gives the protein CASSLDLRTGIGYTF. The chain combines TRBV5-6 with TRBJ1-2; 8 bases line up with TRBD1. Germline assignment: CDR1 SGHDT and CDR2 YYEEEE. The J segment lost 8 bases and the V segment lost 0 bases, leaving 9 bases of the junction unmatched. This CDR3 comprises 15 residues.

The V call is TRBV15, the J call TRBJ1-4, with D possibly matching TRBD1 (5 bases). V was clipped by 10 bases and J by 7 bases, with 16 bases between them. The CDR3 spans 13 residues. Germline V gene data show CDR1 as LNHNV and CDR2 as YYDKDF (reference sequence). The CDR3 region has the DNA TGTGCCAAAAGTAAGGGGCGAGTTGAAAAACTGTTTTTT. It translates to CAKSKGRVEKLFF.

The gene calls are TRBV6-1 and TRBJ1-4; D remains unclear. The germline V gene encodes CDR1 MNHNS and CDR2 SASEGT. The CDR3 totals 10 residues. Trimming removed 8 bases at V and 8 bases at J, with 6 bases between. In DNA form, the CDR3 reads TGTGCCAGCGTGGCCGAAAAACTGTTTTTT. Protein product: CASVAEKLFF.

The chain carries TRBV12-5 and TRBJ2-1, with 9 bases fitting TRBD2. Unmatched junction bases numbered 7, after V lost 7 bases and J lost 3 bases. The germline gives CDR1 LGHNT, CDR2 FRNRAP. The CDR3 is 15 amino acids. In DNA form, the CDR3 reads TGTGCTAGTGCCCCCCTAGCGGGAAGCTACAATGAGCAGTTCTTC. Its protein is CASAPLAGSYNEQFF.

This clone appeared once. J is TRBJ2-3 and V is TRBV14; tentative D call: TRBD2 (5 bases). The CDR3 covers 12 residues. Germline CDR1 is SGHDN and CDR2 is FVKESK. V was pared by 4 bases and J by 9 bases, with 11 bases between. Here the CDR3 reads CASSPGERTQYF. In nucleotides, the CDR3 is TGTGCCAGCAGCCCTGGGGAGAGGACGCAGTATTTT.

The CDR3 reads CASSKAGERYEQYF. In DNA form, the CDR3 reads TGTGCCAGCAGCAAAGCGGGGGAGAGGTACGAGCAGTACTTC. The chain has TRBV21-1 and TRBJ2-7. TRBV21-1 is a documented pseudogene. The CDR3 length is 14 residues.

V and J are TRBV7-9 and TRBJ2-7, with D uncertain. This CDR3 region has 15 residues. Germline V CDR1 and CDR2: SEHNR, FQNEAQ (reference sequence). Trimming left V 1 base short and J 8 bases short, with 18 bases between. The CDR3 sequence is CASSLGAGELRKQYF. CDR3 DNA: TGTGCCAGCAGCTTAGGTGCTGGCGAGCTACGAAAGCAGTACTTC. Using reference TRBV7-9 and TRBJ2-7 for the parts outside the CDR3, the full variable domain is DTGVSQNPRHKITKRGQNVTFRCDPISEHNRLYWYRQTLGQGPEFLTYFQNEAQLEKSRLLSDRFSAERPKGSFSTLEIQRTEQGDSAMYLCASSLGAGELRKQYFGPGTRLTVT.

The rearrangement uses TRBV9 and TRBJ2-3; a possible D gene is TRBD2 (6 bases). This CDR3 has 16 residues. CDR1 and CDR2 from the germline V gene are SGDLS and YYNGEE. V lost 0 bases, J lost 2 bases, and 13 bases lay in between. The CDR3 DNA sequence: TGTGCCAGCAGCGTAGAGGGAGCGGGTCTCACAGATACGCAGTATTTT. It yields the protein CASSVEGAGLTDTQYF.

The chain combines TRBV4-3 with TRBJ1-2; TRBD1 aligns across 11 bases. The junction had 11 bases not matched to a gene; V was cut back by 3 bases and J by 11 bases. The CDR3 runs to 15 residues. From germline, CDR1 is LGHNA and CDR2 YSLEER. CDR3 residues: CASSQGGQGDGEYTF. CDR3 DNA sequence: TGCGCCAGCAGCCAGGGGGGACAGGGGGACGGAGAGTACACCTTC.

The chain links TRBV18 to TRBJ1-4; TRBD1 might be the D (6 bases). The CDR3 is 17 amino acids. Germline CDR1 reads KGHSH; CDR2 reads LQKENI. With 2 bases removed from V and 7 bases from J, the gap between germline ends came to 20 bases. The CDR3: CASSPNLLQGVGEKLFF. As DNA, the CDR3 is TGTGCCAGCTCACCAAATCTCTTACAGGGCGTGGGTGAAAAACTGTTTTTT.

The chain employs TRBV6-5 and TRBJ2-5, with 8 bases fitting TRBD1. J lost 9 bases, V lost 0 bases, and 9 bases had no gene match. The germline V gene encodes CDR1 MNHEY and CDR2 SVGAGI. There are 15 residues in the CDR3. The CDR3 DNA sequence: TGTGCCAGCAGTTACTCGCGGGACAGGCGTGCGTCCCAGTACTTC. As protein: CASSYSRDRRASQYF.

The chain is built from TRBV6-5 and TRBJ2-3, with 7 positions matching TRBD1. CDR1 is MNHEY and CDR2 is SVGAGI in the germline V gene. V lost 0 bases, J lost 4 bases, and 7 bases stayed unmatched. The CDR3 spans 16 residues. Here the CDR3 reads CASSYSKQGLADTQYF. In DNA form, the CDR3 reads TGTGCCAGCAGTTACTCGAAACAGGGGTTGGCAGATACGCAGTATTTT.

The chain has TRBV7-9 and TRBJ1-1; unclear D gene. Trimming shortened V by 0 bases and J by 4 bases, and 9 bases separated the two germline ends. The V gene's germline CDR1 is SEHNR and CDR2 FQNEAQ (reference sequence). This CDR3 is built from 14 residues. The CDR3 region is CASSLAGRGTEAFF. CDR3 nucleotides: TGTGCCAGCAGCTTAGCAGGGCGGGGCACTGAAGCTTTCTTT.

This chain uses TRBV6-1 with TRBJ1-5; D possibly corresponds to TRBD1 (5 bases). Trimming pared 7 bases from V and 4 bases from J, leaving 17 bases between. This CDR3 region has 15 residues. Germline V gene data show CDR1 as MNHNS and CDR2 as SASEGT. CDR3 in amino acids: CASTGSAGINQPQHF. DNA for the CDR3: TGTGCCAGCACAGGTTCGGCAGGGATAAATCAGCCCCAGCATTTT.

V and J are TRBV7-2 and TRBJ1-5, with D uncertain. This CDR3 spans 14 amino acids. The V and J ends lost 5 bases and 7 bases respectively, with 15 bases between them. Germline V gene sequence: CDR1 SGHTA, CDR2 FQGNSA. The chain's CDR3 is CASSQYRGAQPQHF. CDR3 bases: TGTGCCAGCAGCCAGTACCGGGGAGCGCAGCCCCAGCATTTT.

V gene TRBV19 combines with J gene TRBJ2-1, with a possible D match to TRBD1 (5 bases). V was pared by 1 base and J by 7 bases, with 17 bases between. The CDR3 loop spans 16 amino acids. Germline V CDR1 and CDR2: LNHDA, SQIVND (reference sequence). The CDR3: CASSIAAGNFLNEQFF. The CDR3 DNA sequence: TGTGCCAGTAGTATAGCCGCAGGGAATTTTTTGAATGAGCAGTTCTTC.

The CDR3 DNA reads TGTGCCAGCAGCTTAGACGGGGATGGGTTTAATGAAAAACTGTTTTTT. This codes for CASSLDGDGFNEKLFF. The V call is TRBV7-2, the J call TRBJ1-4, with D unclear. Germline V gene sequence: CDR1 SGHTA, CDR2 FQGNSA. With 1 base removed from V and 4 bases from J, the gap between germline ends came to 13 bases. This CDR3 region has 16 residues.

This chain links TRBV5-1 with TRBJ2-1; TRBD2 matches 14 bases. CDR3 length: 19 residues. The V segment lost 3 bases and the J segment 3 bases; nucleotides outside the gene matches: 11. Per the germline V gene, CDR1 is SGHRS and CDR2 is YFSETQ. The CDR3 nucleotides read TGCGCCAGCAGCTGGGCGGGACTAGCGGGAGTCGGTGGCTACAATGAGCAGTTCTTC. It codes for CASSWAGLAGVGGYNEQFF.

The genes are TRBV6-1 and TRBJ1-2, with D uncertain. This CDR3 contains 13 residues. CDR1 MNHNS and CDR2 SASEGT come from the germline V gene. V lost 1 base and J lost 6, with 9 bases in between. CDR3 protein: CASSEVTHNGYTF. The CDR3 nucleotides read TGTGCCAGCAGTGAAGTGACACACAATGGCTACACCTTC.

In this sample, this clone turned up once. This chain's CDR3 is CASSLRQSSGNTIYF. The CDR3 region has the DNA TGCGCCAGCAGCTTGCGGCAGAGCTCTGGAAACACCATATATTTT. The chain has TRBV5-1 and TRBJ1-3; D is uncertain. Germline V gene sequence: CDR1 SGHRS, CDR2 YFSETQ. CDR3 length: 15 amino acids. The V and J ends lost 1 base and 0 bases respectively, with 8 bases between them.

This clone has only a few counts. The rearrangement joins TRBV5-1 to TRBJ1-6, with TRBD1 as a possible D gene (6 bases). CDR1 and CDR2 from the germline V gene are SGHRS and YFSETQ. This CDR3 contains 15 residues. The germline V and J ends were trimmed by 1 base and 7 bases, with 12 bases remaining between them. CDR3 residues: CASSLLGQQNSPLHF. The CDR3 nucleotides are TGCGCCAGCAGCTTGCTCGGACAGCAAAATTCACCCCTCCACTTT. The full variable domain, in which reference TRBV5-1 and TRBJ1-6 provide the parts outside the CDR3, is KAGVTQTPRYLIKTRGQQVTLSCSPISGHRSVSWYQQTPGQGLQFLFEYFSETQRNKGNFPGRFSGRQFSNSRSEMNVSTLELGDSALYLCASSLLGQQNSPLHFGNGTRLTVT.

The chain links TRBV9 to TRBJ1-4; D is perhaps TRBD1 (5 bases). CDR1 SGDLS and CDR2 YYNGEE come from the germline V gene. This CDR3 contains 14 residues. Deletions cut 1 base from V and 1 base from J, with 5 bases between. CDR3 protein: CASSVQGTNEKLFF. The CDR3 DNA follows: TGTGCCAGCAGCGTACAGGGAACTAATGAAAAACTGTTTTTT.

CDR3 DNA: TGTGCCAGCAGCAAGATGGGACAGGGGAGATCTCAGCCCCAGCATTTT. It is translated as CASSKMGQGRSQPQHF. This chain connects TRBV21-1 to TRBJ1-5; the table's D call of TRBD1 was not tested on the DNA. TRBV21-1 has pseudogene status. This CDR3 spans 16 amino acids.

The V call is TRBV19, the J call TRBJ2-4; D is undetermined. Germline V gives CDR1 LNHDA, CDR2 SQIVND (reference sequence). The CDR3 contains 10 residues. The V end was cut by 3 bases, the J end by 9 bases, with 3 bases between. This CDR3 is CASSITIQYF. The CDR3 DNA reads as TGTGCCAGTAGTATTACCATTCAGTACTTC.